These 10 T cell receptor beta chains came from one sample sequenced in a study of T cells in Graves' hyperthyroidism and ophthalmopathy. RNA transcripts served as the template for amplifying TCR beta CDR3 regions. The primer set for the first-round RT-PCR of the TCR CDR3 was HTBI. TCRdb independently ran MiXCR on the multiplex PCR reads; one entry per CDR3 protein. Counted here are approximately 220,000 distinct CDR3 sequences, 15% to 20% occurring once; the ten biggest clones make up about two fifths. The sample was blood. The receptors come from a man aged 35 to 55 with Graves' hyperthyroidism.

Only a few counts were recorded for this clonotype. Written as DNA, the CDR3 is TGCGCCAGCAGACTAGCGGGGGGGGCCGGGGAGCTGTTTTTT. It translates to CASRLAGGAGELFF. The chain joins TRBV10-2 to TRBJ2-2; TRBD2 agrees at 13 bases. There are 14 residues in the CDR3. V lost 6 bases, J lost 6 bases, and 1 base stayed unmatched. Germline-derived CDR1 and CDR2 are WSHSY and SAAADI.

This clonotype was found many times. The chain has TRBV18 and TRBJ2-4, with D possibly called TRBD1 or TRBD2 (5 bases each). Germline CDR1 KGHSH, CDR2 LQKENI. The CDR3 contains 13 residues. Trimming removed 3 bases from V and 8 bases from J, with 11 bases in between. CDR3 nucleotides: TGTGCCAGCTCACCTGTGGGGGTAGACATTCAGTACTTC. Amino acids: CASSPVGVDIQYF.

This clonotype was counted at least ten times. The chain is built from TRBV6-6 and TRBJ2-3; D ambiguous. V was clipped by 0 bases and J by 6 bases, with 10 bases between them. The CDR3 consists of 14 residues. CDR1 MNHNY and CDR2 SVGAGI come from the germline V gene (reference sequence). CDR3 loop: CASSYSPSADTQYF. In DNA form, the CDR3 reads TGTGCCAGCAGTTACTCCCCCAGCGCGGATACGCAGTATTTT.

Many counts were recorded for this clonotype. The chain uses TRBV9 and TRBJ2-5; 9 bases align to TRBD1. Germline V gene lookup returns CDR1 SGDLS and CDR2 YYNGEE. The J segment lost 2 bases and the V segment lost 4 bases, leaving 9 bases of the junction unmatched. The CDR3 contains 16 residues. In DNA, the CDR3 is TGTGCCAGCAGCCTCGGGACAGGGTACTCTCAAGAGACCCAGTACTTC. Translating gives CASSLGTGYSQETQYF.

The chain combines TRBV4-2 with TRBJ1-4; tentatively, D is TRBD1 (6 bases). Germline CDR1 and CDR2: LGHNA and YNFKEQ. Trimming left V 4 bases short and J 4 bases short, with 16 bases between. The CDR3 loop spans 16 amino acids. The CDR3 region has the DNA TGTGCCAGCAGCCCAACTGGACAGACACTTAATGAAAAACTGTTTTTT. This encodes CASSPTGQTLNEKLFF.

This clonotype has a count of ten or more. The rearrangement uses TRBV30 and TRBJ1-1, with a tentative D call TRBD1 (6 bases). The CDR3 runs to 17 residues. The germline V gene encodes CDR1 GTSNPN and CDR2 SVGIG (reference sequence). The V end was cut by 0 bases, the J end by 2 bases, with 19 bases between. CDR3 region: CAWSVRGGMGTNTEAFF. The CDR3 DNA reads TGTGCCTGGAGTGTACGAGGGGGGATGGGCACTAACACTGAAGCTTTCTTT.

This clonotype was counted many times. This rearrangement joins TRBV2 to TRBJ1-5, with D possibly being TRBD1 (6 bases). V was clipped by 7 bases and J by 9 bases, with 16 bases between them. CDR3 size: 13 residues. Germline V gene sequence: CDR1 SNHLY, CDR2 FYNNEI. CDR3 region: CASTDEGVGPQHF. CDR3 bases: TGTGCCAGCACGGATGAGGGGGTGGGGCCCCAGCATTTT.

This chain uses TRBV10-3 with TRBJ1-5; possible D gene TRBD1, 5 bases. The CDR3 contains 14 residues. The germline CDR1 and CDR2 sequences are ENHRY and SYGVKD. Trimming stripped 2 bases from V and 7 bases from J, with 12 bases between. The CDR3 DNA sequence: TGTGCCATCAGTGAGGGGCAGCACAGGCAGCCCCAGCATTTT. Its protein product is CAISEGQHRQPQHF.

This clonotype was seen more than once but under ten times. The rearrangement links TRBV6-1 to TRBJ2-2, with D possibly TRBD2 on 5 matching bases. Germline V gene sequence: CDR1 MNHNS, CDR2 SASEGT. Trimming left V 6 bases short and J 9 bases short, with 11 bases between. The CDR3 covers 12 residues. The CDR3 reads CASSSDWRELFF. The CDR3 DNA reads TGTGCCAGCAGCTCGGACTGGCGGGAGCTGTTTTTT.

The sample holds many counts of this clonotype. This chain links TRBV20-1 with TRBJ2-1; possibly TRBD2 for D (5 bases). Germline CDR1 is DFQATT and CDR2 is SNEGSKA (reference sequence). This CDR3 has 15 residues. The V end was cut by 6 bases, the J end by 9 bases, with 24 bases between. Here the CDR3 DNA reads TGCAGTGCCCCCAAGGCGGGCCAATATAGACCTGAGCAGTTCTTC. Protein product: CSAPKAGQYRPEQFF.